This TCR beta chain was obtained from a study of T cell responses to AZD1222 COVID-19 vaccine. Study-level findings and limits: Dominant at 160-218 and 743-854, vaccine-associated CD4 TCRs also spanned spike.

The assay was immunoSEQ multiplex PCR, and TCRdb's table has in-frame clones only and misses some. The data hold more than 95,000 clones, with around 91% observed a single time. In the case of this clone: Its antigen is still unknown.

Trimming stripped 1 base from V and 2 bases from J, with 9 bases between. The CDR3 loop spans 15 amino acids. Germline lookup yields CDR1 SEHNR and CDR2 FQNEAQ (reference sequence). The chain employs TRBV7-9 and TRBJ1-3, with D possibly being TRBD1 (6 bases). Specimen: peripheral blood, collected on day 0 of MenACWY control vaccination. The receptor was derived from an adult in good health. CDR3 DNA sequence: TGTGCCAGCAGCTTAGAAGGGGGGCCTGGAAACACCATATATTTT. As protein: CASSLEGGPGNTIYF. Variable domain in full (rest from reference TRBV7-9 and TRBJ1-3): DTGVSQNPRHKITKRGQNVTFRCDPISEHNRLYWYRQTLGQGPEFLTYFQNEAQLEKSRLLSDRFSAERPKGSFSTLEIQRTEQGDSAMYLCASSLEGGPGNTIYFGEGSWLTVV.